The rows below give T cell receptor beta chains drawn from one sample of a study of early T cells in non-severe SARS-CoV-2 infection. TCRdb re-called the 5' RACE reads through MiXCR, storing one row per CDR3 protein. The sample yields some 85,000 distinct CDR3 sequences, roughly an eighth seen once. What was sequenced was whole blood. The receptors originated from an adult who was a healthcare worker with PCR-confirmed SARS-CoV-2 infection or an uninfected control (not recorded which). CDR3s include the opening cysteine and the closing phenylalanine or tryptophan. D genes are given only for firm matches. A row's size may be missing; if present it is once, few, many or a size class.

V gene	clone size	D gene	J gene	CDR3 protein	CDR3 DNA
TRBV29-1	-	-	TRBJ1-2	CSVMPGDTF	TGCAGCGTAATGCCCGGGGACACCTTC
TRBV6-4	many	-	TRBJ2-1	CASSDGEGAGEQFF	TGTGCCAGCAGTGACGGGGAGGGGGCTGGTGAGCAGTTCTTC
TRBV6-2/TRBV6-3	few	-	TRBJ2-2	CASSWPAPGELFF	TGTGCCAGCAGTTGGCCAGCACCCGGGGAGCTGTTTTTT
TRBV6-1	-	-	TRBJ1-4	CASRAWEKLFF	TGTGCCAGCAGAGCCTGGGAAAAACTGTTTTTT
TRBV10-3	-	-	TRBJ2-3	CATRFGIGTDTQYF	TGTGCCACCCGATTTGGGATCGGCACAGATACGCAGTATTTT
TRBV11-2	-	TRBD2	TRBJ2-3	CASSLTQAGVGTDTQYF	TGTGCCAGCAGCTTAACGCAAGCGGGGGTCGGTACAGATACGCAGTATTTT
TRBV2	many	-	TRBJ1-2	CASRPEAVVRGYTF	TGTGCCAGCAGACCTGAAGCAGTAGTCCGTGGCTACACCTTC
TRBV7-2	-	-	TRBJ1-1	CASSLGARPTKAFF	TGTGCCAGCAGCTTAGGGGCCAGACCCACAAAAGCTTTCTTT
TRBV10-2	-	-	TRBJ1-5	CASSLGRSPQHF	TGCGCCAGCTCCCTAGGCAGATCGCCCCAGCATTTT
TRBV5-1	-	-	TRBJ2-7	CARSLAAGGAPPYEQYF	TGCGCCAGAAGCTTGGCTGCCGGAGGTGCGCCTCCCTACGAGCAGTACTTC
TRBV20-1	many	TRBD1	TRBJ2-7	CSAREVRTGPYEQYF	TGCAGTGCTAGAGAAGTAAGGACAGGGCCCTACGAGCAGTACTTC
TRBV29-1	-	-	TRBJ2-2	CSVEAGGRAPTGELFF	TGCAGCGTTGAAGCGGGGGGCAGGGCCCCCACCGGGGAGCTGTTTTTT
TRBV7-9	-	TRBD1	TRBJ2-7	CASSLPSDTGTAFSYEQYF	TGTGCCAGCAGCTTACCTTCCGATACCGGGACAGCTTTCTCCTACGAGCAGTACTTC
TRBV6-2/TRBV6-3	many	TRBD1	TRBJ2-6	CASSQGQGANVLTF	TGTGCCAGCAGCCAGGGACAGGGGGCCAACGTCCTGACTTTC
TRBV11-2	few	TRBD2	TRBJ2-3	CASSLVGRKDTQYF	TGTGCCAGCAGCTTAGTCGGGAGGAAAGATACGCAGTATTTT
TRBV15	many	-	TRBJ1-1	CATSRAGVNTAFF	TGTGCCACCAGCAGAGCCGGGGTTAACACGGCTTTCTTT
TRBV12-3/TRBV12-4	many	-	TRBJ1-1	CASSFGEVATEAFF	TGTGCCAGCAGTTTCGGGGAGGTGGCCACTGAAGCTTTCTTT
TRBV20-1	-	-	TRBJ2-5	CSASPHRQRQETQYF	TGCAGTGCTAGTCCTCACCGACAAAGGCAAGAGACCCAGTACTTC
TRBV5-5	-	-	TRBJ2-1	CASSLVGTDSSSFF	TGTGCCAGCAGCTTGGTAGGTACGGACTCGTCCTCGTTCTTC
TRBV29-1	few	-	TRBJ1-5	CSVAPSQLTTYQPQHF	TGCAGCGTTGCCCCATCACAGTTAACTACATATCAGCCCCAGCATTTT
TRBV6-6	many	TRBD1	TRBJ1-6	CASSQGLTGGNSPLHF	TGTGCCAGCAGTCAAGGGCTTACAGGGGGGAATTCACCCCTCCACTTT
TRBV18	few	TRBD1	TRBJ2-7	CASSLNRGEQYF	TGTGCCAGCTCACTAAACAGGGGGGAGCAGTACTTC
TRBV27	many	TRBD1	TRBJ2-1	CASRLTGRSSYNEQFF	TGTGCCAGCAGACTGACAGGGCGGAGCTCCTACAATGAGCAGTTCTTC
TRBV21-1	-	-	TRBJ1-2	CASSKNWGDDYTF	TGTGCCAGCAGCAAAAATTGGGGTGATGACTACACCTTC
TRBV19	many	TRBD1	TRBJ1-5	CASSMTGNQPQHF	TGTGCCAGTAGTATGACAGGGAATCAGCCCCAGCATTTT
TRBV11-1	few	TRBD1	TRBJ2-3	CASSPDRARTDTQYF	TGTGCCAGCAGCCCCGACAGGGCTCGCACAGATACGCAGTATTTT
TRBV5-1	-	-	TRBJ1-2	CASSLDGINYGYTF	TGCGCCAGCAGCTTGGATGGGATTAACTATGGCTACACCTTC
TRBV5-1	few	TRBD1	TRBJ1-2	CASSFSGQAAVDGYTF	TGCGCCAGCAGCTTCTCAGGACAGGCGGCAGTGGATGGCTACACCTTC
TRBV2	many	TRBD2	TRBJ2-7	CASRGTSGDSYEQYF	TGTGCCAGCAGGGGGACTAGCGGGGATTCCTACGAGCAGTACTTC
TRBV7-3	few	TRBD2	TRBJ2-3	CASSRGGGDTQYF	TGTGCCAGCAGTCGTGGCGGGGGAGATACGCAGTATTTT
TRBV6-6	few	-	TRBJ1-4	CASSYSGGEKLFF	TGTGCCAGCAGTTACTCTGGTGGTGAAAAACTGTTTTTT
TRBV7-2	-	-	TRBJ2-3	CASSLSQLLPDTQYF	TGTGCCAGCAGCTTAAGTCAACTCCTCCCAGATACGCAGTATTTT
TRBV10-1	many	-	TRBJ2-1	CASSGSYNEQFF	TGCGCCAGCAGCGGTTCCTACAATGAGCAGTTCTTC
TRBV11-2	many	-	TRBJ1-2	CASSLDGLASSNYGYTF	TGTGCCAGCAGCTTAGATGGGTTAGCCAGTTCTAACTATGGCTACACCTTC
TRBV5-1	many	-	TRBJ2-6	CASSSYASTGANVLTF	TGCGCCAGCAGCTCCTACGCCTCCACTGGGGCCAACGTCCTGACTTTC
TRBV5-1	few	-	TRBJ2-7	CASTSTISYEQYF	TGCGCCAGCACTTCGACTATTTCCTACGAGCAGTACTTC
TRBV19	few	TRBD1	TRBJ1-5	CASSIARQGLRQPQHF	TGTGCCAGTAGTATAGCCCGACAGGGTCTGCGTCAGCCCCAGCATTTT
TRBV5-1	-	-	TRBJ2-1	CASSPRPGRNEQFF	TGCGCCAGCAGCCCACGGCCCGGGCGGAATGAGCAGTTCTTC
TRBV7-8	-	-	TRBJ2-7	CASSTNQRQAQYF	TGTGCCAGCAGCACCAATCAAAGGCAGGCGCAGTACTTC
TRBV7-2	many	TRBD1	TRBJ2-7	CASSGRDRGYEQYF	TGTGCCAGCAGCGGCCGGGACAGGGGGTACGAGCAGTACTTC
TRBV11-2	many	TRBD1	TRBJ1-2	CASSSPGQSYGYTF	TGTGCCAGCAGCTCCCCGGGACAGAGCTATGGCTACACCTTC
TRBV12-5	-	TRBD1	TRBJ2-1	CASGWGTGKGVYNEQFF	TGTGCTAGTGGTTGGGGGACAGGGAAGGGCGTTTACAATGAGCAGTTCTTC
TRBV6-6	few	-	TRBJ2-7	CASTRTTVTYEQYF	TGTGCCAGCACCCGAACGACAGTTACCTACGAGCAGTACTTC
TRBV27	-	TRBD1	TRBJ2-7	CASSSDRAYEQYF	TGTGCCAGCAGTTCAGACAGGGCCTACGAGCAGTACTTC
TRBV6-2/TRBV6-3	many	-	TRBJ2-3	CASSPPGRGPGTQYF	TGTGCCAGCAGTCCCCCCGGGCGCGGGCCGGGTACGCAGTATTTT
TRBV5-3	-	TRBD1	TRBJ1-5	CARSPYRGVNNQPQHF	TGTGCCAGAAGCCCGTACAGGGGAGTGAACAATCAGCCCCAGCATTTT
TRBV7-9	many	-	TRBJ2-7	CASSLGVAPEQYF	TGTGCCAGCAGCTTAGGAGTGGCCCCCGAGCAGTACTTC
TRBV6-1	many	-	TRBJ1-6	CASSEVEEALAHSPLHF	TGTGCCAGCAGTGAAGTGGAGGAAGCCTTAGCTCATTCACCCCTCCACTTT